This T cell receptor beta chain appears in the sequencing data of a study of vaccination and CD4 T cells after COVID-19. Treatment meaning: 10-day PBMC culture with coronavirus spike peptide pools or control peptides (ViraFEST assay). The Oncomine TCR Beta short-read assay sequenced DNA from cultured CD4+ T cells. TCRdb called the PCR reads again in MiXCR, with one record for every CDR3 protein. The sample holds more than 9,500 distinct CDR3 sequences, around 52% seen once. This clonotype is labeled large. Its target is unknown. The receptor's source is a human donor who had recovered from COVID-19. Input material: CD4+ T cells from blood, cultured in vitro.

The chain's CDR3 is CASSPYTDTQYF. In nucleotides, the CDR3 is TGTGCCAGCAGCCCGTACACAGATACGCAGTATTTT. The chain couples TRBV7-2 to TRBJ2-3; D call uncertain. CDR1 and CDR2 (germline): SGHTA, FQGNSA. The germline V and J ends were trimmed by 5 bases and 2 bases, with 5 bases remaining between them. There are 12 residues in the CDR3.